The subject of this entry is one T cell receptor (beta chain). The record originates from a study of technical replicates of blood from a few donors. Profiled with immunoSEQ multiplex PCR; TCRdb holds only in-frame clones, not every one. Among some 70,000 clones listed, 95% to 98% were seen once. J gave up 5 bases and V 0 bases, and 13 bases lay outside the gene matches. The CDR3 is made up of 17 amino acids. The receptor's source is a human donor in good health. This chain connects TRBV5-7 to TRBJ2-5, with 7 bases that match TRBD2. TRBV5-7 is filed as an ORF, its function uncertain. Input material: T cells isolated from PBMCs. The CDR3 DNA follows: TGTGCCAGCAGCTTGGTTGTTTTCGGCGGGAGAGGGGAGACCCAGTACTTC. This encodes CASSLVVFGGRGETQYF.